These 26 T cell receptor beta chains originate from one sample sequenced in a study of T-cell memory formation after mild COVID-19. TCRdb reanalysed the 5' RACE reads using MiXCR and keeps one entry per CDR3 protein. This repertoire shows 180,000 or so distinct CDR3 sequences, approximately 10% found once; its top ten account for approximately 3.8%. The sample taken for sequencing was PBMCs or a T cell subset sorted from them (not recorded which). The receptors were gathered from a man younger than 30 who had mild COVID-19 (a few samples of this study predate the infection). Cell type and time point are not known.

V usage is TRBV5-1 and J usage is TRBJ2-3, with D unresolved. Germline CDR1 and CDR2: SGHRS and YFSETQ. Trimming took 3 bases from V and 6 from J, leaving 17 bases between them. This CDR3 has 15 residues. This CDR3 reads CASSSTDPRTDTQYF. The CDR3 nucleotides are TGCGCCAGCAGCTCCACCGACCCTAGGACCGATACGCAGTATTTT.

The sample holds a few counts of this clonotype. This CDR3 reads CASRQGVKVNTEAFF. The CDR3 bases are TGTGCCAGCCGCCAGGGGGTCAAGGTGAACACTGAAGCTTTCTTT. The chain uses TRBV11-2 and TRBJ1-1; TRBD1 aligns across 7 bases. Germline V CDR1 and CDR2: SGHAT, FQNNGV. The CDR3 spans 15 residues. Losses at the gene ends were 8 bases for V and 0 bases for J; bases not matched to a gene: 9.

CDR3 residues: CASSFADRLYQPQHF. The CDR3 coding sequence is TGTGCCAGCAGTTTCGCAGACAGGCTTTATCAGCCCCAGCATTTT. The rearrangement links TRBV12-3 or TRBV12-4 to TRBJ1-5; a possible D gene is TRBD1 (6 bases). This CDR3 spans 15 amino acids. Trimming removed 3 bases at V and 5 bases at J, with 14 bases between.

The chain combines TRBV7-9 with TRBJ1-2; no clear D gene. Germline CDR1 is SEHNR and CDR2 is FQNEAQ (reference sequence). The CDR3 runs to 13 residues. V lost 6 bases, J lost 7 bases, and 15 bases lay in between. CDR3 sequence reads: CASSRTLSGGYTF. CDR3 nucleotide sequence: TGTGCCAGCAGTCGGACTCTAAGCGGTGGCTACACCTTC.

This clonotype was observed a few times. The chain carries TRBV5-1 and TRBJ2-3, with D possibly TRBD1 on 6 matching bases. Germline values: CDR1 SGHRS, CDR2 YFSETQ. The V gene lost 4 bases and the J gene lost 4 bases, with 16 bases spanning the gap. This CDR3 region has 15 residues. The CDR3 region has the DNA TGCGCCAGCAGCGTCCAGGGGCGCAGCGCAGATACGCAGTATTTT. It translates to CASSVQGRSADTQYF.

This clonotype came up a few times. The chain is built from TRBV20-1 and TRBJ2-2, with a weak D call TRBD2 (6 bases). CDR1 and CDR2 from the germline V gene are DFQATT and SNEGSKA (reference sequence). The CDR3 contains 13 residues. V lost 3 bases, J lost 5 bases, and 10 bases lay in between. Here the CDR3 DNA reads TGCAGTGCTAGCCACGGGACTACCGGGGAGCTGTTTTTT. Amino acid sequence: CSASHGTTGELFF.

In its sample, this clonotype was seen a few times. The chain combines TRBV12-3 or TRBV12-4 with TRBJ2-3; D is possibly TRBD2 (6 bases). The CDR3 loop spans 14 amino acids. Trimming removed 7 bases at V and 8 bases at J, with 19 bases between. The CDR3 nucleotides read TGTGCCAGCATCTCCGGGACTCCGCCCGGTACGCAGTATTTT. This translates into CASISGTPPGTQYF.

For the CDR3, the DNA is TGTGCCAGCAGATTGAGACAGACTACCGGGGAGCTGTTTTTT. Protein: CASRLRQTTGELFF. The V gene is TRBV12-3 or TRBV12-4, the J gene TRBJ2-2, with D perhaps TRBD1 (5 bases). The CDR3 consists of 14 residues. The V and J ends lost 6 bases and 5 bases respectively, with 13 bases between them.

The genes are TRBV7-2 and TRBJ1-1; the D gene is possibly TRBD1 (5 bases). V lost 5 bases to trimming and J lost 6 bases, with 13 bases between them. This CDR3 comprises 13 residues. In germline, CDR1 is SGHTA, CDR2 FQGNSA. CDR3 in DNA: TGTGCCAGCAGCGACAGACGGTCGTCTGAAGCTTTCTTT. It translates to CASSDRRSSEAFF.

The chain links TRBV7-9 to TRBJ1-1; D perhaps matches TRBD1 (5 bases). CDR1 and CDR2 from the germline V gene are SEHNR and FQNEAQ (reference sequence). CDR3 length: 13 residues. The V gene lost 2 bases and the J gene lost 7 bases, with 11 bases spanning the gap. In nucleotides, the CDR3 is TGTGCCAGCAGCTTATTAGGTCAGGGTGAAGCTTTCTTT. Protein: CASSLLGQGEAFF.

J is TRBJ2-4 and V is TRBV19, with D tentatively TRBD1 (6 bases). There are 15 residues in the CDR3. Trimming shortened V by 4 bases and J by 0 bases, and 10 bases separated the two germline ends. Germline CDR1 and CDR2: LNHDA and SQIVND (reference sequence). CDR3: CASSSPGEAKNIQYF. The CDR3 coding sequence is TGTGCCAGTAGTAGTCCAGGGGAAGCCAAAAACATTCAGTACTTC.

Many counts were recorded for this clonotype. V usage is TRBV20-1 and J usage is TRBJ2-7; 7 bases are a match to TRBD2. J lost 7 bases, V lost 5 bases, and 8 bases had no gene match. CDR3 length equals 12 residues. Looked up from germline, CDR1 is DFQATT and CDR2 is SNEGSKA (reference sequence). CDR3 in amino acids: CSARYYSGEQYF. CDR3 DNA: TGCAGTGCTCGCTACTATAGCGGGGAGCAGTACTTC.

This clonotype has a handful of counts. This chain links TRBV10-3 with TRBJ2-3; TRBD1 agrees at 10 bases. The length of the CDR3 is 15 residues. V was clipped by 10 bases and J by 8 bases; unmatched bases: 15. CDR1 is ENHRY, CDR2 SYGVKD, per germline. The DNA of the CDR3 is TGTGCCACCGTACCGGGACAGGGGAGAGCGGCTACGCAGTATTTT. Protein sequence: CATVPGQGRAATQYF.

This sequence joins TRBV4-3 and TRBJ1-2, with D uncertain. CDR3 length: 14 residues. The germline CDR1 and CDR2 sequences are LGHNA and YSLEER. V was clipped by 0 bases and J by 5 bases, with 10 bases between them. CDR3 sequence reads: CASSQDPDPYGYTF. DNA for the CDR3: TGCGCCAGCAGCCAAGATCCGGATCCTTATGGCTACACCTTC.

This clonotype was detected only a few times. CDR3: CASSRGQGNEKLFF. The CDR3 nucleotides read TGTGCCAGCAGCAGGGGACAGGGTAATGAAAAACTGTTTTTT. The V call is TRBV7-9, the J call TRBJ1-4; the match to TRBD1 covers 9 bases. After removal of 5 bases from V and 4 bases from J, the junction contained 2 bases not matched to a gene. There are 14 residues in the CDR3. The germline gives CDR1 SEHNR, CDR2 FQNEAQ (reference sequence).

V and J are TRBV6-5 and TRBJ2-1; the match to TRBD1 covers 8 bases. The germline gives CDR1 MNHEY, CDR2 SVGAGI. J gave up 4 bases and V 4 bases, and 12 bases lay outside the gene matches. The CDR3 consists of 17 residues. The CDR3 protein is CASSSQATGAKYNEQFF. CDR3 sequence (DNA): TGTGCCAGCAGTTCCCAAGCGACAGGGGCGAAGTACAATGAGCAGTTCTTC.

Many counts were recorded for this clonotype. The chain uses TRBV7-2 and TRBJ2-3, with unresolved D. V was trimmed by 1 base and J by 1 base, leaving 9 bases between them. Germline assignment: CDR1 SGHTA and CDR2 FQGNSA. The CDR3 covers 15 residues. CDR3 region: CASSLVAEGTDTQYF. In DNA form, the CDR3 reads TGTGCCAGCAGCTTAGTCGCAGAGGGCACAGATACGCAGTATTTT.

The V call is TRBV6-1, the J call TRBJ2-1, with 10 bases that match TRBD2. The CDR3 covers 15 residues. Germline CDR1 is MNHNS and CDR2 is SASEGT. With V trimmed by 5 bases and J by 7 bases, 8 bases remained unmatched. The CDR3 DNA reads as TGTGCCAGCAGTTTTGAGCGGGGGGGCCGGAATGAGCAGTTCTTC. It translates to CASSFERGGRNEQFF.

The chain carries TRBV24-1 and TRBJ1-2; TRBD1 might be the D (6 bases). Trimming cost V 8 bases and J 0 bases, with 18 bases left between them. CDR3 length: 16 amino acids. Germline CDR1 is KGHDR and CDR2 is SFDVKD. The CDR3 DNA sequence: TGTGCCACCACTGACACAGGGCGTACCTCTAACTATGGCTACACCTTC. The encoded protein is CATTDTGRTSNYGYTF.

This clonotype was observed a few times. This chain uses TRBV4-3 with TRBJ1-3; D remains unclear. This CDR3 spans 13 amino acids. Germline CDR1 reads LGHNA; CDR2 reads YSLEER. Trimming took off 0 bases at V and 4 bases at J, with 4 bases between the two ends. The CDR3 region is CASSQEQGNTIYF. The CDR3 bases are TGCGCCAGCAGCCAAGAACAGGGAAACACCATATATTTT.

The CDR3 DNA follows: TGTGCCAGCTCCCCGTGGGGGGCCAGCACCGGGGAGCTGTTTTTT. Protein sequence: CASSPWGASTGELFF. The V call is TRBV6-2 or TRBV6-3, the J call TRBJ2-2; D might be TRBD1 or TRBD2, each matching 6 bases. The V end was cut by 8 bases, the J end by 4 bases, with 17 bases between. Germline V CDR1 and CDR2: MNHEY, SVGEGT. The CDR3 sequence is 15 residues long.

In its sample, this clonotype is medium-sized (0.01 to 0.1%). The chain recombines TRBV5-1 with TRBJ1-1, with 9 nucleotides matching TRBD1. The CDR3 sequence is 13 residues long. The germline CDR1 and CDR2 sequences are SGHRS and YFSETQ. Losses at the gene ends were 0 bases for V and 9 bases for J; bases not matched to a gene: 3. The CDR3 nucleotides read TGCGCCAGCAGCTTGGGCGACAGGGGGAAAGCTTTCTTT. Amino acid sequence: CASSLGDRGKAFF.

This clonotype appeared many times. The chain has TRBV2 and TRBJ2-2, with D perhaps matching TRBD1 (6 bases). The CDR3 extends over 14 amino acids. V was trimmed by 6 bases and J by 4 bases, leaving 12 bases between them. Germline V gene sequence: CDR1 SNHLY, CDR2 FYNNEI. CDR3 loop: CASRVGTSTGELFF. In nucleotides, the CDR3 is TGTGCCAGCAGAGTCGGGACATCCACCGGGGAGCTGTTTTTT.

The V gene is TRBV5-5, the J gene TRBJ1-5; D is possibly TRBD1 (5 bases). CDR1 and CDR2 (germline): SGHKS, YYEKEE (reference sequence). CDR3 size: 15 residues. Trimming pared 3 bases from V and 1 base from J, leaving 11 bases between. CDR3 protein: CASSSGTDSNQPQHF. The CDR3 DNA sequence: TGTGCCAGCAGCTCTGGGACCGACAGCAATCAGCCCCAGCATTTT.

This clonotype showed up many times. The V call is TRBV9, the J call TRBJ1-1; D unresolved. CDR3 length: 14 residues. V was shortened by 4 bases and J by 0 bases, with 10 bases between the two germline ends. The V gene's germline CDR1 is SGDLS and CDR2 YYNGEE. The CDR3 DNA reads as TGTGCCAGCAGCCGCAGTACCATGAACACTGAAGCTTTCTTT. It yields the protein CASSRSTMNTEAFF.

This clonotype appeared a few times. The chain employs TRBV2 and TRBJ1-2; D might be TRBD1 (5 bases). V was pared by 3 bases and J by 3 bases, with 14 bases between. The germline gives CDR1 SNHLY, CDR2 FYNNEI. This CDR3 is 15 amino acids long. CDR3 DNA sequence: TGTGCCAGCAGTGACGGCAGGGCGGGACACTATGGCTACACCTTC. As protein: CASSDGRAGHYGYTF.